The 16 T cell receptor beta chains reported below all come from one sample, sequenced in a study of CD8 T cells in ankylosing spondylitis. A single record per CDR3 protein comes from TCRdb applying MiXCR to the 5' RACE reads. The table has approximately 150,000 distinct CDR3 sequences, roughly 30% seen once. Sequenced: synovial fluid, either unsorted or a sorted T cell fraction (not recorded which). The source is a male donor with ankylosing spondylitis.

Only a few counts were recorded for this clonotype. The chain joins TRBV7-2 to TRBJ2-1; perhaps TRBD2 as D (5 bases). The CDR3 extends over 17 amino acids. Germline V gives CDR1 SGHTA, CDR2 FQGNSA. V was pared by 2 bases and J by 2 bases, with 16 bases between. The CDR3 loop is CASSLSFGGRTYNEQFF. The CDR3 DNA follows: TGTGCCAGCAGCTTATCCTTTGGCGGGCGGACCTACAATGAGCAGTTCTTC. The complete variable domain, with remaining parts taken from reference TRBV7-2 and TRBJ2-1, reads GAGVSQSPSNKVTEKGKDVELRCDPISGHTALYWYRQSLGQGLEFLIYFQGNSAPDKSGLPSDRFSAERTGGSVSTLTIQRTQQEDSAVYLCASSLSFGGRTYNEQFFGPGTRLTVL.

This clonotype was counted many times. This chain uses TRBV10-3 with TRBJ1-1; TRBD1 might be the D (5 bases). The CDR3 is 14 residues long. Trimming took off 2 bases at V and 3 bases at J, with 10 bases between the two ends. Germline lookup yields CDR1 ENHRY and CDR2 SYGVKD. CDR3 in amino acids: CAISEEGTYTEAFF. CDR3 DNA: TGTGCCATCAGTGAGGAAGGGACCTACACTGAAGCTTTCTTT.

The J gene is TRBJ2-1, the V gene TRBV6-1; 12 bases are a match to TRBD1. Germline CDR1 is MNHNS and CDR2 is SASEGT. Trimming at V came to 6 bases and at J to 9 bases, leaving 6 bases not matched to a gene. The CDR3 has 14 amino acids. The CDR3 is CASSTGTGGIEQFF. CDR3 bases: TGTGCCAGCAGCACCGGGACAGGGGGCATTGAGCAGTTCTTC.

This chain links TRBV7-8 with TRBJ2-3; D is possibly TRBD2 (6 bases). The CDR3 loop spans 14 amino acids. Trimming pared 8 bases from V and 1 base from J, leaving 13 bases between. The V gene's germline CDR1 is SGHVS and CDR2 FQNEAQ. Written as DNA, the CDR3 is TGTGCCAGCGCGGGAATCGGGCGCACAGATACGCAGTATTTT. Protein: CASAGIGRTDTQYF.

The chain couples TRBV7-6 to TRBJ2-3; 7 bases fit TRBD1. The trim removed 5 bases at V and 8 bases at J, leaving 7 bases unmatched. Germline V gene lookup returns CDR1 SGHVS and CDR2 FNYEAQ. The CDR3 is made up of 13 amino acids. The CDR3 nucleotides read TGTGCCAGCAGCGCCGGAGAGGGGGCTACGCAGTATTTT. It codes for CASSAGEGATQYF.

The gene calls are TRBV2 and TRBJ1-5; 10 bases are shared with TRBD1. Trimming at V came to 3 bases and at J to 8 bases, leaving 10 bases not matched to a gene. The CDR3 is made up of 16 amino acids. From germline, CDR1 is SNHLY and CDR2 FYNNEI. The CDR3 loop reads CASSDPLPTGGKPQHF. CDR3 DNA sequence: TGTGCCAGCAGTGACCCCCTCCCGACAGGGGGCAAGCCCCAGCATTTT. The variable domain in full, completed from reference TRBV2 and TRBJ1-5, reads EPEVTQTPSHQVTQMGQEVILRCVPISNHLYFYWYRQILGQKVEFLVSFYNNEISEKSEIFDDQFSVERPDGSNFTLKIRSTKLEDSAMYFCASSDPLPTGGKPQHFGDGTRLSIL.

Ten or more counts support this clonotype. J is TRBJ2-7 and V is TRBV7-3, with 9 bases fitting TRBD2. This CDR3 is built from 14 residues. Germline V gene sequence: CDR1 SGHTA, CDR2 FQGTGA. J lost 1 base, V lost 2 bases, and 0 bases had no gene match. The CDR3 sequence is CASSLLAGSYEQYF. CDR3 bases: TGTGCCAGCAGCTTACTAGCGGGGTCCTACGAGCAGTACTTC. Combining the CDR3 with reference TRBV7-3 and TRBJ2-7 gives the whole variable domain GAGVSQTPSNKVTEKGKYVELRCDPISGHTALYWYRQSLGQGPEFLIYFQGTGAADDSGLPNDRFFAVRPEGSVSTLKIQRTERGDSAVYLCASSLLAGSYEQYFGPGTRLTVT.

The table lists this clonotype with a few counts. CDR3 coding DNA: TGTGCCATCAGCTCAGGGGTAGGAGAGACCCAGTACTTC. Its protein product is CAISSGVGETQYF. The chain is built from TRBV10-3 and TRBJ2-5, with a tentative D call TRBD1 (6 bases). The CDR3 has 13 residues. V was clipped by 6 bases and J by 4 bases, with 12 bases between them. In germline, CDR1 is ENHRY, CDR2 SYGVKD.

This clonotype was seen only a few times. V and J are TRBV7-9 and TRBJ2-7; 9 bases match TRBD1. Trimming removed 5 bases from V and 2 bases from J; junction bases left unmatched: 4. Germline CDR1 reads SEHNR; CDR2 reads FQNEAQ (reference sequence). The CDR3 covers 14 residues. CDR3 residues: CASSIGDRAYEQYF. CDR3 coding DNA: TGTGCCAGCAGCATAGGGGACAGGGCCTACGAGCAGTACTTC.

This clonotype showed up many times. V usage is TRBV10-2 and J usage is TRBJ2-3; D is tentatively TRBD1 or TRBD2 (6 bases each). The CDR3 totals 14 residues. Germline CDR1 reads WSHSY; CDR2 reads SAAADI. V lost 3 bases to trimming and J lost 4 bases, with 11 bases between them. The CDR3 loop reads CASSEGGSADTQYF. CDR3 DNA sequence: TGCGCCAGCAGTGAAGGGGGGTCCGCAGATACGCAGTATTTT.

The genes are TRBV20-1 and TRBJ1-2; D possibly corresponds to TRBD1 (5 bases). V was pared by 2 bases and J by 8 bases, with 9 bases between. The CDR3 is made up of 11 amino acids. Germline V gives CDR1 DFQATT, CDR2 SNEGSKA (reference sequence). The CDR3 loop reads CSARSGYGYTF. CDR3 bases: TGCAGTGCTAGATCAGGGTACGGCTACACCTTC.

Only a few counts were recorded for this clonotype. The gene calls are TRBV5-1 and TRBJ2-1, with 8 bases fitting TRBD2. The CDR3 loop spans 14 amino acids. The ends lost 1 base at V and 10 bases at J; junction bases unmatched: 7. The germline CDR1 and CDR2 sequences are SGHRS and YFSETQ. In DNA form, the CDR3 reads TGCGCCAGCAGCTTGCAGACTAGCGCAGGGGAGCAGTTCTTC. This encodes CASSLQTSAGEQFF. The complete variable domain, with remaining parts taken from reference TRBV5-1 and TRBJ2-1, reads KAGVTQTPRYLIKTRGQQVTLSCSPISGHRSVSWYQQTPGQGLQFLFEYFSETQRNKGNFPGRFSGRQFSNSRSEMNVSTLELGDSALYLCASSLQTSAGEQFFGPGTRLTVL.

There are a few counts of this clonotype. The chain carries TRBV15 and TRBJ1-2, with D hard to call. This CDR3 has 16 residues. V was clipped by 0 bases and J by 2 bases, with 13 bases between them. The V gene's germline CDR1 is LNHNV and CDR2 YYDKDF (reference sequence). The CDR3 bases are TGTGCCACCAGCAGAGATTTGAGGGTTTCAAACTATGGCTACACCTTC. Protein sequence: CATSRDLRVSNYGYTF.

This clonotype was observed once. The rearrangement joins TRBV3-1 to TRBJ2-2; 8 nucleotides line up with TRBD2. CDR1 is LGHDT and CDR2 is YNNKEL in the germline V gene (reference sequence). V trimming: 5 bases; J trimming: 4 bases; junction bases outside the gene matches: 9. This CDR3 region has 16 residues. This CDR3 is CASSYLAGDSTGELFF. For the CDR3, the DNA is TGTGCCAGCAGCTATCTAGCGGGTGATTCCACCGGGGAGCTGTTTTTT.

The gene calls are TRBV3-1 and TRBJ1-5; D not certain. CDR1 and CDR2 (germline): LGHDT, YNNKEL (reference sequence). The CDR3 contains 15 residues. Deletions cut 0 bases from V and 0 bases from J, with 6 bases between. The CDR3 loop reads CASSQDRHSNQPQHF. For the CDR3, the DNA is TGTGCCAGCAGCCAAGATCGGCATAGCAATCAGCCCCAGCATTTT.

The chain has TRBV20-1 and TRBJ2-4; 9 positions match TRBD2. This CDR3 has 18 amino acids. CDR1 and CDR2 (germline): DFQATT, SNEGSKA (reference sequence). V shed 0 bases and J 1 base; nucleotides not matched to a gene: 10. CDR3 in amino acids: CSARDLAGSARAKNIQYF. In DNA, the CDR3 is TGCAGTGCTAGAGATCTAGCGGGGTCGGCGAGGGCCAAAAACATTCAGTACTTC.